A single T cell receptor (beta chain) is shown here with its context. Antigen: not known. The sample belongs to a study of T-cell memory formation after mild COVID-19. As for the study in general: Across donors, TCR clusters were largely donor specific. Study conclusions and caveats: Researchers report contracting CD4+ clones mostly in CM and EM, with CD8+ clones in EMRA. Day 15 to 85 contracting clones showed balanced CD4/CD8; later expanders leaned CD4+.

TCR alpha and TCR beta cDNA libraries with sample barcodes and UMIs came from 5'RACE using constant-segment primers. MiXCR, run by TCRdb on the 5' RACE reads, gives a single entry per CDR3 protein. In the table there are around 410,000 distinct CDR3 sequences, about a quarter of which are singletons. Sequencing was done on a sample of PBMCs or a T cell subset sorted from them (not recorded which). The source of this sequence is an adult woman who had mild COVID-19 (a few samples of this study predate the infection). Cell type and time point are not known.

CDR3 in amino acids: CASSQDPSGWYEQYF. The CDR3 DNA sequence: TGCGCCAGCAGCCAAGATCCTAGCGGGTGGTACGAGCAGTACTTC. The chain combines TRBV4-3 with TRBJ2-7, with 8 bases fitting TRBD2. V shed 0 bases and J 4 bases; nucleotides not matched to a gene: 5. Germline V gene lookup returns CDR1 LGHNA and CDR2 YSLEER. The CDR3 loop spans 15 amino acids.